Listed here is a single T cell receptor (beta chain). Its antigen is still unknown. This is likely a read error, given that the CDR3 carries no conserved phenylalanine or tryptophan at its end. Germline V gene lookup returns CDR1 MNHEY and CDR2 SMNVEV (reference sequence). There are 11 residues in the CDR3. Trimming removed 4 bases from V and 6 bases from J, with 7 bases in between. These data come from a study of metastatic and nonmetastatic thyroid tumors. About the research overall: Peripheral blood and tumor or nodule samples from malignant and benign thyroid patients were compared.

Under the authors' procedure: Construction of a distant-metastasis classifier for papillary thyroid cancer relied on CDR3 differences across clinicopathological groups. Using MiXCR, TCRdb re-called clones from the PCR reads. V and J calls and clone size were set by TCRdb, not the authors. The data show roughly 14,000 clones, roughly 29% seen once. Treatment of any kind had been given to no patient before thyroid surgery. Findings and caveats of the study: It was reportedly found that TCR beta diversity was significantly higher in malignant thyroid tumors than in benign nodules, a difference seen in both blood and tumor samples.

This TCR was recovered from a female donor with papillary thyroid cancer or a benign thyroid nodule (not recorded which). Some clones in this sample may be carry-over from other donors' samples. The V and J genes are TRBV27 and TRBJ2-7, with D perhaps matching TRBD1 (5 bases). Sequenced: tumor tissue. The CDR3 DNA follows: TGTGCCAGCAGTTGGGGCAGCGAGCAGTACTTA. Translating gives CASSWGSEQYL.